This entry lists 22 T cell receptor beta chains sequenced from one sample in a study of identical twins. MiXCR was run by TCRdb on the 5' RACE reads, yielding one entry per CDR3 protein. This sample yields 400,000 to 500,000 distinct CDR3 sequences, of which 13% to 15% are seen a single time; about 0.94% belongs to the top ten. These sequences were also reported in another study, on yellow fever vaccine responses in identical twins.

Sequencing was performed on CD4+ T cells sorted from blood. The source of these receptors is a woman aged 18-29 years in good health.

This clonotype was picked up a small number of times. This chain connects TRBV12-3 or TRBV12-4 to TRBJ2-1, with 13 bases matching TRBD2. V gave up 6 bases and J gave up 7 bases; unmatched junction bases: 3. The CDR3 has 14 amino acids. The CDR3: CASRTSGRSNEQFF. CDR3 nucleotide sequence: TGTGCCAGCAGGACTAGCGGGAGGTCAAATGAGCAGTTCTTC.

The rearrangement links TRBV27 to TRBJ2-4; 9 nucleotides align to TRBD1. Germline values: CDR1 MNHEY, CDR2 SMNVEV (reference sequence). CDR3 size: 17 residues. With 4 bases clipped from V and 1 base from J, the junction kept 8 bases outside the gene matches. CDR3 residues: CASSSPPGQGAKNIQYF. Written as DNA, the CDR3 is TGTGCCAGCAGTTCCCCCCCGGGACAGGGCGCCAAAAACATTCAGTACTTC.

This clonotype has more than one count but fewer than ten. The chain uses TRBV9 and TRBJ2-7; 8 bases match TRBD2. The CDR3 is 17 amino acids. Losses at the gene ends were 4 bases for V and 0 bases for J; bases not matched to a gene: 12. From germline, CDR1 is SGDLS and CDR2 YYNGEE. The CDR3 region is CASSPHPSGPSSYEQYF. CDR3 DNA: TGTGCCAGCAGCCCTCACCCTAGCGGGCCAAGCTCCTACGAGCAGTACTTC.

This clonotype was seen many times. The V gene is TRBV14, the J gene TRBJ2-7, with a possible D match to TRBD1 (6 bases). The CDR3 totals 13 residues. Germline CDR1 reads SGHDN; CDR2 reads FVKESK. The ends were cut back, 0 bases at V and 7 bases at J, with 10 bases in the middle. CDR3 sequence reads: CASSQDPRGEQYF. The DNA of the CDR3 is TGTGCCAGCAGCCAAGACCCTAGGGGGGAGCAGTACTTC.

This clonotype was observed a few times. This chain uses TRBV7-2 with TRBJ2-3; D is undetermined. Germline-derived CDR1 and CDR2 are SGHTA and FQGNSA. Between the trimmed V and J ends, which lost 2 bases and 5 bases, there was a span of 11 bases. The CDR3 has 14 amino acids. The DNA of the CDR3 is TGTGCCAGCAGCTTACGGCCACTTAAAGATACGCAGTATTTT. Translating gives CASSLRPLKDTQYF.

For the CDR3, the DNA is TGCAGTGCTAGCGCTCTTCTCAGTGGGAGCTACGAGCAGTACTTC. Its translation is CSASALLSGSYEQYF. The chain recombines TRBV20-1 with TRBJ2-7; a weak D match, TRBD2 (5 bases). The CDR3 has 15 amino acids. Germline V gives CDR1 DFQATT, CDR2 SNEGSKA (reference sequence). V was trimmed by 3 bases and J by 3 bases, leaving 18 bases between them.

This clonotype was picked up many times. The chain links TRBV7-2 to TRBJ2-1; 9 nucleotides line up with TRBD2. Germline V gives CDR1 SGHTA, CDR2 FQGNSA. The J segment lost 11 bases and the V segment lost 0 bases, leaving 14 bases of the junction unmatched. The CDR3 runs 17 residues. The CDR3 loop is CASSLAPALAGPGKQFF. The DNA for the CDR3 is TGTGCCAGCAGCTTAGCTCCCGCCCTAGCGGGGCCGGGTAAGCAGTTCTTC. The full variable domain, in which reference TRBV7-2 and TRBJ2-1 provide the parts outside the CDR3, is GAGVSQSPSNKVTEKGKDVELRCDPISGHTALYWYRQSLGQGLEFLIYFQGNSAPDKSGLPSDRFSAERTGGSVSTLTIQRTQQEDSAVYLCASSLAPALAGPGKQFFGPGTRLTVL.

In this sample, this clonotype turned up a few times. The chain uses TRBV20-1 and TRBJ2-1; 9 nucleotides line up with TRBD2. Trimming took 4 bases from V and 0 from J; bases not matched to a gene: 4. The CDR3 extends over 15 amino acids. Germline assignment: CDR1 DFQATT and CDR2 SNEGSKA (reference sequence). The CDR3 nucleotides are TGCAGTGCTAAACTAGCGGGCCTCTCCTACAATGAGCAGTTCTTC. It codes for CSAKLAGLSYNEQFF.

The rearrangement uses TRBV7-3 and TRBJ2-5, with TRBD2 matching 11 bases. Germline V gene lookup returns CDR1 SGHTA and CDR2 FQGTGA. The CDR3 is 20 residues long. With 7 bases clipped from V and 4 bases from J, the junction kept 23 bases outside the gene matches. Here the CDR3 reads CASTEFRLAGGGAGTETQYF. In DNA, the CDR3 is TGTGCCAGCACCGAATTTCGGCTAGCGGGGGGTGGTGCGGGAACAGAGACCCAGTACTTC.

In this sample, this clonotype turned up many times. The chain combines TRBV12-3 or TRBV12-4 with TRBJ2-7; D might be TRBD2 (6 bases). V was shortened by 5 bases and J by 1 base, with 12 bases between the two germline ends. The CDR3 spans 14 residues. Here the CDR3 DNA reads TGTGCCAGCAGTGGGGACTCATATTCCTACGAGCAGTACTTC. This codes for CASSGDSYSYEQYF.

The V and J genes are TRBV28 and TRBJ2-1; 10 positions match TRBD2. V shed 6 bases, J shed 4 bases, and the junction held 15 bases outside the gene matches. CDR1 MDHEN and CDR2 SYDVKM come from the germline V gene. The CDR3 extends over 18 amino acids. The CDR3 is CASRTLGAQTSGYNEQFF. CDR3 DNA sequence: TGTGCCAGCAGAACGCTGGGGGCTCAGACTAGCGGGTACAATGAGCAGTTCTTC. Looking up the rest from reference TRBV28 and TRBJ2-1 gives the full variable domain: DVKVTQSSRYLVKRTGEKVFLECVQDMDHENMFWYRQDPGLGLRLIYFSYDVKMKEKGDIPEGYSVSREKKERFSLILESASTNQTSMYLCASRTLGAQTSGYNEQFFGPGTRLTVL.

The chain is built from TRBV5-1 and TRBJ2-7; TRBD1 agrees at 7 bases. This CDR3 is built from 16 residues. The V gene's germline CDR1 is SGHRS and CDR2 YFSETQ. V trimming: 4 bases; J trimming: 2 bases; junction bases outside the gene matches: 12. The CDR3 protein is CASSPARDSRTYEQYF. CDR3 in DNA: TGCGCCAGCAGCCCAGCCCGGGACAGTCGGACCTACGAGCAGTACTTC.

This clonotype has only a few counts. The genes are TRBV10-3 and TRBJ1-1; unclear D gene. CDR3 length: 15 residues. CDR1 and CDR2 from the germline V gene are ENHRY and SYGVKD. The V end lost 1 base, the J end lost 0 bases, and 9 bases lay between the germline ends. The CDR3 region has the DNA TGTGCCATCAGTGAGTTGAAGGTCATGAACACTGAAGCTTTCTTT. Amino acids: CAISELKVMNTEAFF.

This clonotype turned up a few times. J is TRBJ2-3 and V is TRBV20-1, with 13 bases that match TRBD2. CDR1 and CDR2 from the germline V gene are DFQATT and SNEGSKA (reference sequence). Trimming took 5 bases from V and 4 from J; bases not matched to a gene: 9. This CDR3 is 16 amino acids long. This chain's CDR3 is CSAGGLAGVGSDTQYF. CDR3 DNA sequence: TGCAGTGCTGGAGGACTAGCGGGAGTTGGTTCAGATACGCAGTATTTT.

This clonotype was picked up a small number of times. The rearrangement links TRBV6-2 or TRBV6-3 to TRBJ2-4; D is ambiguous. The CDR3 sequence is 14 residues long. Germline lookup yields CDR1 MNHEY and CDR2 SVGEGT. Trimming cost V 3 bases and J 4 bases, with 10 bases left between them. CDR3 bases: TGTGCCAGCAGTTATCTTGGCGTAAAAAACATTCAGTACTTC. Translating gives CASSYLGVKNIQYF.

The chain couples TRBV30 to TRBJ2-2; TRBD2 matches 9 bases. This CDR3 is built from 14 residues. J was trimmed by 8 bases and V by 1 base; bases with no gene match: 5. The germline V gene has CDR1 GTSNPN and CDR2 SVGIG (reference sequence). CDR3: CAWSALAGEGELFF. The CDR3 region has the DNA TGTGCCTGGAGTGCTTTAGCGGGGGAAGGGGAGCTGTTTTTT.

The V gene is TRBV7-9, the J gene TRBJ2-3; tentative D call: TRBD2 (5 bases). The CDR3 has 14 residues. V lost 4 bases, J lost 2 bases, and 10 bases lay in between. Looked up from germline, CDR1 is SEHNR and CDR2 is FQNEAQ (reference sequence). The CDR3 coding sequence is TGTGCCAGCAGCTACCGGGGTCTCACAGATACGCAGTATTTT. This encodes CASSYRGLTDTQYF.

The rearrangement joins TRBV3-1 to TRBJ2-1; TRBD2 aligns across 8 bases. V shed 0 bases, J shed 0 bases, and the junction held 16 bases outside the gene matches. The CDR3 is made up of 21 amino acids. Per germline, CDR1 LGHDT and CDR2 YNNKEL (reference sequence). The CDR3: CASSQDFFGLAGLSSYNEQFF. Written as DNA, the CDR3 is TGTGCCAGCAGCCAAGACTTTTTCGGGCTAGCGGGCCTGAGCTCCTACAATGAGCAGTTCTTC.

This chain connects TRBV12-3 or TRBV12-4 to TRBJ1-1, with D hard to call. V was pared by 3 bases and J by 6 bases, with 8 bases between. The CDR3 is 12 amino acids. In nucleotides, the CDR3 is TGTGCCAGCAGTTTTGTGAGGTCTGAAGCTTTCTTT. Its translation is CASSFVRSEAFF.

The rearrangement uses TRBV29-1 and TRBJ2-5; TRBD1 matches at 10 bases. V lost 3 bases, J lost 3 bases, and 4 bases stayed unmatched. Per the germline V gene, CDR1 is SQVTM and CDR2 is ANQGSEA. The CDR3 is 14 residues long. The CDR3 sequence is CSVDRGTGEETQYF. In DNA form, the CDR3 reads TGCAGCGTTGATAGGGGGACAGGGGAAGAGACCCAGTACTTC. Full variable domain (remainder filled in from reference TRBV29-1 and TRBJ2-5): SAVISQKPSRDICQRGTSLTIQCQVDSQVTMMFWYRQQPGQSLTLIATANQGSEATYESGFVIDKFPISRPNLTFSTLTVSNMSPEDSSIYLCSVDRGTGEETQYFGPGTRLLVL.

This clonotype has just a few counts. The rearrangement links TRBV3-1 to TRBJ2-1; weak D call: TRBD2 (5 bases). Deletions cut 3 bases from V and 10 bases from J, with 13 bases between. The CDR3 is 13 amino acids. The germline V gene encodes CDR1 LGHDT and CDR2 YNNKEL (reference sequence). DNA for the CDR3: TGTGCCAGCAGCCAGGCCCGGGGTGGGGAGCAGTTCTTC. Encoded protein: CASSQARGGEQFF.

The rearrangement uses TRBV20-1 and TRBJ2-7; possible D gene TRBD2, 7 bases. Germline V gene sequence: CDR1 DFQATT, CDR2 SNEGSKA (reference sequence). This CDR3 contains 15 residues. Trimming removed 1 base from V and 3 bases from J, with 16 bases in between. DNA of the CDR3: TGCAGTGCTAGAGGGGGGGGGCTAGGGGACTACGAGCAGTACTTC. Amino acids: CSARGGGLGDYEQYF.